A selection of T cell receptor beta chains follows, all from one sample in a study of blood T cells in healthy people across ages. TCRdb itself ran the 5' RACE reads through MiXCR, one entry per CDR3 protein. The sample holds about a million distinct CDR3 sequences, less than 45% seen once. The sequencing input was blood. Source of these receptors: a young man in good health. Both conserved end residues are part of each CDR3. The D gene is left open where the match is weak. Expanded clones get a size class; other rows say once, few or many, or leave the size out.

TRBV27	TRBD1	-	TRBJ2-3	CASSLDRGTGRFTDTQYF	TGTGCCAGCAGTTTGGACAGGGGGACAGGGAGGTTCACAGATACGCAGTATTTT
TRBV29-1	TRBD1	-	TRBJ1-2	CSVEPLGRGLYYGYTF	TGCAGCGTTGAACCTCTGGGCAGGGGGCTTTACTATGGCTACACCTTC
TRBV20-1	-	few	TRBJ1-5	CSANSPYSNQPQHF	TGCAGTGCTAACAGCCCCTATAGCAATCAGCCCCAGCATTTT
TRBV9	-	-	TRBJ2-5	CASSVGVTGETQYF	TGTGCCAGCAGCGTAGGGGTCACGGGGGAGACCCAGTACTTC
TRBV9	-	few	TRBJ2-1	CASSPTPSYPEQFF	TGTGCCAGCAGCCCCACCCCTAGCTACCCTGAGCAGTTCTTC
TRBV20-1	-	-	TRBJ1-1	CSASFSPNGNTEAFF	TGCAGTGCTAGTTTCAGTCCCAACGGGAACACTGAAGCTTTCTTT
TRBV7-9	-	few	TRBJ2-5	CASSFGVASQETQYF	TGTGCCAGCAGCTTCGGGGTGGCTAGCCAAGAGACCCAGTACTTC
TRBV9	-	-	TRBJ2-1	CASSVARGANEQFF	TGTGCCAGCAGCGTAGCTCGGGGGGCCAATGAGCAGTTCTTC
TRBV12-3/TRBV12-4	TRBD1	few	TRBJ1-5	CASRGRQGGNQPQHF	TGTGCCAGCAGGGGCCGACAGGGGGGCAATCAGCCCCAGCATTTT
TRBV20-1	-	-	TRBJ2-3	CSAPIGDRRGTDTQYF	TGCAGTGCTCCGATAGGAGACAGGCGGGGAACAGATACGCAGTATTTT
TRBV25-1	TRBD1	few	TRBJ1-1	CASGTGAQTTEAFF	TGTGCCAGCGGGACAGGGGCCCAGACCACTGAAGCTTTCTTT
TRBV6-1	-	-	TRBJ1-1	CASTLRGTLTLRGTEAFF	TGTGCCAGCACCCTACGGGGGACATTAACCCTCCGGGGCACTGAAGCTTTCTTT
TRBV20-1	-	few	TRBJ2-3	CSARSGTSTDTQYF	TGCAGTGCTAGAAGTGGGACTAGCACAGATACGCAGTATTTT
TRBV14	-	-	TRBJ2-3	CASSPLPRDPPRVDTQYF	TGTGCCAGCAGCCCCCTGCCCAGAGACCCACCACGCGTAGATACGCAGTATTTT
TRBV20-1	-	-	TRBJ2-6	CSARDVGGANVLTF	TGCAGTGCTAGAGATGTCGGGGGGGCCAACGTCCTGACTTTC
TRBV5-5	TRBD1	-	TRBJ2-3	CASHRGDTQYF	TGTGCCAGTCACAGGGGAGATACGCAGTATTTT
TRBV20-1	-	many	TRBJ2-3	CSANRGTDTQYF	TGCAGTGCTAACAGGGGCACAGATACGCAGTATTTT
TRBV12-3/TRBV12-4	TRBD1	few	TRBJ1-2	CASDSAGGTANYGYTF	TGTGCCAGCGATTCTGCAGGGGGCACTGCTAACTATGGCTACACCTTC